This section outlines one TCR beta chain sequence together with its context. The same CDR3 arises from other DNA sequences in this sample as well. Using immunoSEQ multiplex PCR, the repertoire was profiled, and TCRdb retains in-frame clones only, with some absent. In the table there are over 150,000 clones, approximately 82% of which are singletons. These data originate in a study of blood T cell repertoires in COVID-19. Study overall: T cells, B-cell-depleted T cells, or PBMCs supplied cDNA or gDNA.

Germline loops: CDR1 MDHEN, CDR2 SYDVKM. The CDR3 has 14 amino acids. V dropped 6 bases and J dropped 2 bases, with 8 bases sitting between them. Input material: peripheral blood. The clonotype was recovered from a human donor in a cohort sampled during active COVID-19. This chain uses TRBV28 with TRBJ2-6, with D perhaps TRBD1 (6 bases). The CDR3 DNA reads TGTGCCAGCAGAACAGGGCCTGGGGCCAACGTCCTGACTTTC. Protein sequence: CASRTGPGANVLTF.